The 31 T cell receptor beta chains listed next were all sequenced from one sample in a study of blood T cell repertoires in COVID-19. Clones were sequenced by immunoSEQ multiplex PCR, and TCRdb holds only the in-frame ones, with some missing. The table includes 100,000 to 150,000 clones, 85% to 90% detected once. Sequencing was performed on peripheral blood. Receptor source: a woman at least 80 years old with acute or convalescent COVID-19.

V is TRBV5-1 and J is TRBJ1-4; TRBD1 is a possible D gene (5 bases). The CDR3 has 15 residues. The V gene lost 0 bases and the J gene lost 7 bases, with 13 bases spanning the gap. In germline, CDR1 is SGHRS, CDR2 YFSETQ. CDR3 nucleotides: TGCGCCAGCAGCTTGGGGCGGAAGGGGTTTGAAAAACTGTTTTTT. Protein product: CASSLGRKGFEKLFF.

The CDR3 DNA reads TGTGCCAGCAGTTACGACAGGTCGGCGGGTGGCTACACCTTC. Its translation: CASSYDRSAGGYTF. The chain has TRBV6-5 and TRBJ1-2, with D perhaps matching TRBD1 (6 bases). Trimming shortened V by 2 bases and J by 7 bases, and 14 bases separated the two germline ends. CDR3 size: 14 residues. Germline V lookup: CDR1 MNHEY, CDR2 SVGAGI.

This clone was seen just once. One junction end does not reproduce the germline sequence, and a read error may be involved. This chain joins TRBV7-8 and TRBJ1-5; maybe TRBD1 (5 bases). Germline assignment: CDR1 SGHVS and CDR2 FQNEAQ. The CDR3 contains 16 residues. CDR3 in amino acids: CASNLGARGSNQPQHF. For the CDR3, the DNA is TGTGCCAGCAACTTAGGGGCACGGGGGAGCAATCAGCCCCAGCATTTT.

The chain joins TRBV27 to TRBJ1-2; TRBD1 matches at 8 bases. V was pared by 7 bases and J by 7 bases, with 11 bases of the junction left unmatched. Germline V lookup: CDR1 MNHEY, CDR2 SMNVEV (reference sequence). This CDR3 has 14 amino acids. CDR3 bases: TGTGCCAGCACCCCTACAGGGGGAAGCGGTGGCTACACCTTC. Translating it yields CASTPTGGSGGYTF.

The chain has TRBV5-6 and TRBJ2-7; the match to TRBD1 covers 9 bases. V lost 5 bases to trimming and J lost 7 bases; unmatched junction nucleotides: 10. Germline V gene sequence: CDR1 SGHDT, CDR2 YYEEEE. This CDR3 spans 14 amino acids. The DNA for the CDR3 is TGTGCCAGCAGTCCCGGGACAGGGCTTTTGGAGCAGTACGTC. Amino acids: CASSPGTGLLEQYV.

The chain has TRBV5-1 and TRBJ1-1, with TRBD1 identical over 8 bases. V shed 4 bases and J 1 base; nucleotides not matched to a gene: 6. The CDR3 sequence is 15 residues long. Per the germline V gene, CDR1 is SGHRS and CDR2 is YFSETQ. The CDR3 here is CASSLATGANTEAFF. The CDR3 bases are TGCGCCAGCAGCCTAGCGACAGGGGCGAACACTGAAGCTTTCTTT.

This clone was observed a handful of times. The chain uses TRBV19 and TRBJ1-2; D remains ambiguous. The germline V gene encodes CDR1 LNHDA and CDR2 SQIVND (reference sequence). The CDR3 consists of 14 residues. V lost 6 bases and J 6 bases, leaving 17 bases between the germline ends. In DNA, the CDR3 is TGTGCCAGTAGCAACCGACACATCTCGGATGGCTACACCTTC. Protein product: CASSNRHISDGYTF.

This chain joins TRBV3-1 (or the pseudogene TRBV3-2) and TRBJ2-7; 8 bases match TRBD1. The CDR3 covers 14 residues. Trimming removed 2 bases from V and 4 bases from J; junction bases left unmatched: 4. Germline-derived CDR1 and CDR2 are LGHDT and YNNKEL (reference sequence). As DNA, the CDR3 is TGTGCCAGCAGCCAAAGGGACAGGAGATACGAGCAGTACGTC. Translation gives CASSQRDRRYEQYV.

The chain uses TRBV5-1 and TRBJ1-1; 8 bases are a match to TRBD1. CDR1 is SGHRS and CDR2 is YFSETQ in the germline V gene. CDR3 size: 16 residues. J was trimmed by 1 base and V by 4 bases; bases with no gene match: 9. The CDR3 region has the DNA TGCGCCAGCAGCCCCTGGCCGACAGGGGAGAACACTGAAGCTTTCTTT. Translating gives CASSPWPTGENTEAFF.

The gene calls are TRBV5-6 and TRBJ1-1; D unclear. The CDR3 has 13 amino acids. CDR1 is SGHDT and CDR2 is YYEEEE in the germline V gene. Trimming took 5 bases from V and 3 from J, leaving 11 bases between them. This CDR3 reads CASRSSGDTEAFF. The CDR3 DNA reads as TGTGCCAGCAGGTCCTCCGGGGACACTGAAGCTTTCTTT.

CDR3 nucleotide sequence: TGCGCCAGCAGCCAAGAAGCGGTTTCCCGCTATGGCTACACCTTC. Translation: CASSQEAVSRYGYTF. This rearrangement joins TRBV4-1 to TRBJ1-2; the D is unclear. The V gene's germline CDR1 is MGHRA and CDR2 YSYEKL. The CDR3 has 15 amino acids. V lost 0 bases to trimming and J lost 4 bases, with 12 bases between them.

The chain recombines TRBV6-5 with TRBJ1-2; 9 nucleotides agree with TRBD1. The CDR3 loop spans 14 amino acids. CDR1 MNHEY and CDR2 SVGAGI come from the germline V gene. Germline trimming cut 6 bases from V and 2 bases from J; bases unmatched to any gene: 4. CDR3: CASSAGTGNYGYTF. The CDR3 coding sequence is TGTGCCAGCAGCGCCGGGACAGGGAACTATGGCTACACCTTC.

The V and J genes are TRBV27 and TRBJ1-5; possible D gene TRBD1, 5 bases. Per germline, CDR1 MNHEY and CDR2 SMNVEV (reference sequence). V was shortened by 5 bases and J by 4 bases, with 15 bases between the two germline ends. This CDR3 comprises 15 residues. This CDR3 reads CASSGGSGPNQPQHF. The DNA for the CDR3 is TGTGCCAGCAGTGGGGGGAGCGGTCCAAATCAGCCCCAGCATTTT.

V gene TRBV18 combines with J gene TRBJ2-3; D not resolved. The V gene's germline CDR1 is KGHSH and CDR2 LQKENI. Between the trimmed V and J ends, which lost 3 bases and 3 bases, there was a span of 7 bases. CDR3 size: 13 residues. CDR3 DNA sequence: TGTGCCAGCTCACCTATATTGACAGATACGCAGTATTTT. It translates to CASSPILTDTQYF.

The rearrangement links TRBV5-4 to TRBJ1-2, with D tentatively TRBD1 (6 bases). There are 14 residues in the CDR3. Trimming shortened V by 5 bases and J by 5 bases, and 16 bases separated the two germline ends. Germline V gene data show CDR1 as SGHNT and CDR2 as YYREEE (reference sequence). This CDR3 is CASRPDGTSYGYTF. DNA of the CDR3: TGTGCCAGCAGACCGGACGGGACAAGTTATGGCTACACCTTC.

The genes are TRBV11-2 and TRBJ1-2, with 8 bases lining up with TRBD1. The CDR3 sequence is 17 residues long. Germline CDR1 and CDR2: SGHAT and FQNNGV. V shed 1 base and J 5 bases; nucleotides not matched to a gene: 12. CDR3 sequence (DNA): TGTGCCAGCAGCTTAGCCTCAGGACAGGGACCGGGGTATGGCTACACCTTC. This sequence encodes CASSLASGQGPGYGYTF.

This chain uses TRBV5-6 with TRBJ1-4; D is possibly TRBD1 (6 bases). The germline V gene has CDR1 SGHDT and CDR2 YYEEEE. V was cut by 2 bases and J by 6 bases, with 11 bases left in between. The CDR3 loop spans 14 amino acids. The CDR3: CASSFDRIDEKLFF. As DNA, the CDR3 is TGTGCCAGCAGCTTTGACAGGATTGATGAAAAACTGTTTTTT. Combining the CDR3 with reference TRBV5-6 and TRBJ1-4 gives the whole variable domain DAGVTQSPTHLIKTRGQQVTLRCSPKSGHDTVSWYQQALGQGPQFIFQYYEEEERQRGNFPDRFSGHQFPNYSSELNVNALLLGDSALYLCASSFDRIDEKLFFGSGTQLSVL.

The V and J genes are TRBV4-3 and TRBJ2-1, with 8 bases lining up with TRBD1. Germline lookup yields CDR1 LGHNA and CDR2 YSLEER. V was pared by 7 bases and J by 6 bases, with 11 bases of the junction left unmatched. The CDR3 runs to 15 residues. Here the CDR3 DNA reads TGCGCCAGCACCTCCGGACAGGGTCCATCCAATGAGCAGTTCTTC. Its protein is CASTSGQGPSNEQFF.

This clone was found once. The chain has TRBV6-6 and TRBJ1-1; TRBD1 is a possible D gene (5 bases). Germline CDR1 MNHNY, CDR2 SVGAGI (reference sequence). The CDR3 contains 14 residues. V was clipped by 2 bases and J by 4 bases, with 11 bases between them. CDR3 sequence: CASSYGGDATEAFF. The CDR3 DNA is TGTGCCAGCAGTTACGGCGGGGACGCCACTGAAGCTTTCTTT.

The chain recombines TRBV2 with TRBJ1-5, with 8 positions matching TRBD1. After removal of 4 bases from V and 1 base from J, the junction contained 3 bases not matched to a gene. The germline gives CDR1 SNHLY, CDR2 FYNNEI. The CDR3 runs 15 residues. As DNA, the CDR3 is TGTGCCAGCAGTGGGGCAGGGGGCAGCAATCAGCCCCAGCATTTT. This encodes CASSGAGGSNQPQHF.

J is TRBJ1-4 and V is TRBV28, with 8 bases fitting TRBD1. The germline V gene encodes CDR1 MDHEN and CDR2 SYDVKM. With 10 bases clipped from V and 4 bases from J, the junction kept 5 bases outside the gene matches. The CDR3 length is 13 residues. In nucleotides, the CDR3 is TGTGCCACTAGGACAGGGAATAATGAAAAACTGTTTTTT. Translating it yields CATRTGNNEKLFF.

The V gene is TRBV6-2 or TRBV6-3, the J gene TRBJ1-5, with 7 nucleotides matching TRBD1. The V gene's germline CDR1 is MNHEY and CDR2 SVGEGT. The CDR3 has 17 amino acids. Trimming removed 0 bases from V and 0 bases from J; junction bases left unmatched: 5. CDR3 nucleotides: TGTGCCAGCAGTTACTCTCCGGACAGGTATAGCAATCAGCCCCAGCATTTT. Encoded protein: CASSYSPDRYSNQPQHF.

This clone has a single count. This CDR3 is CASSRDRSSYEQYF. Here the CDR3 DNA reads TGTGCCAGCAGCAGGGACAGGAGCTCCTACGAGCAGTACTTC. The chain employs TRBV7-9 and TRBJ2-7; 8 positions match TRBD1. The V gene's germline CDR1 is SEHNR and CDR2 FQNEAQ (reference sequence). CDR3 length equals 14 residues. V shed 5 bases, J shed 0 bases, and the junction held 3 bases outside the gene matches.

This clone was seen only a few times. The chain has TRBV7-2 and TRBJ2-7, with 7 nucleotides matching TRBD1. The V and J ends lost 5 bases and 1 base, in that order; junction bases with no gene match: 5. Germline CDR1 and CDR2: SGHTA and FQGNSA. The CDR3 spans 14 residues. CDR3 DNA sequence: TGTGCCAGCAGCCCGGACAGGCGGTCCTACGAGCAGTACTTC. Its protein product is CASSPDRRSYEQYF.

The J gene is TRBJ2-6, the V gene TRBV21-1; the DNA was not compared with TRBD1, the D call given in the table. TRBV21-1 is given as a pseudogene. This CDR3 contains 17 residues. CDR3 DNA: TGTGCCAGCAGCAATAATCCAAACAACCCTGGGGCCAACGTCCTGACTTTC. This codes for CASSNNPNNPGANVLTF.

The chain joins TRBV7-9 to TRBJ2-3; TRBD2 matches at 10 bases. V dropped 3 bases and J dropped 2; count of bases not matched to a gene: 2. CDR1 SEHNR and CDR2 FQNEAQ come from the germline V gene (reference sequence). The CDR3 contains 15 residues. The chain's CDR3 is CASSFSGGYTDTQYF. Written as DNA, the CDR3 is TGTGCCAGCAGCTTTAGCGGGGGGTACACAGATACGCAGTATTTT.

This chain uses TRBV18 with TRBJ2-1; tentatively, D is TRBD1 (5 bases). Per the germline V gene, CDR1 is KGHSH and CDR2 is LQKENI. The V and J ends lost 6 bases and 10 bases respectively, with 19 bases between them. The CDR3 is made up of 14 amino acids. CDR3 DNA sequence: TGTGCCAGCTCTACCACGGTTACAGGTCAGGAGCAGTTCTTC. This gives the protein CASSTTVTGQEQFF.

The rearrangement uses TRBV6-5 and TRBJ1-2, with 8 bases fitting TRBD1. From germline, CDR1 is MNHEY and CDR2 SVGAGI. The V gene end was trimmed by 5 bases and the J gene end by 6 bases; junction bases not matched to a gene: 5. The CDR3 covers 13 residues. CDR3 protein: CASSTMDRDGYTF. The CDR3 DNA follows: TGTGCCAGCAGTACTATGGACAGGGATGGCTACACCTTC.

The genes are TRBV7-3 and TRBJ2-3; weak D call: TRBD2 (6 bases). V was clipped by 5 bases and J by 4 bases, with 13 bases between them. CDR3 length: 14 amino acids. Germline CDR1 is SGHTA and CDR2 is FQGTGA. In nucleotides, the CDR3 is TGTGCCAGCAGCCCGCTACTAGCCCCAGATACGCAGTATTTT. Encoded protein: CASSPLLAPDTQYF.

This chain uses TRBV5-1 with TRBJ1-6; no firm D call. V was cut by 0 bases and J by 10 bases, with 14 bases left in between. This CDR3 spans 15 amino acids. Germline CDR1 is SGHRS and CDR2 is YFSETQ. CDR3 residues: CASSLDFGLSSPLHF. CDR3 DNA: TGCGCCAGCAGCTTGGATTTCGGGTTAAGCTCACCCCTCCACTTT.

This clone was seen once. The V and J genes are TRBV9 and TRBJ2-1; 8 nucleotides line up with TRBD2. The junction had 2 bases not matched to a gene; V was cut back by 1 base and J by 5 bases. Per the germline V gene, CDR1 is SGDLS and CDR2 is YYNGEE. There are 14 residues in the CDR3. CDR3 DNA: TGTGCCAGCAGCGTAAGCGGGGGAGACAATGAGCAGTTCTTC. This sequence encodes CASSVSGGDNEQFF.